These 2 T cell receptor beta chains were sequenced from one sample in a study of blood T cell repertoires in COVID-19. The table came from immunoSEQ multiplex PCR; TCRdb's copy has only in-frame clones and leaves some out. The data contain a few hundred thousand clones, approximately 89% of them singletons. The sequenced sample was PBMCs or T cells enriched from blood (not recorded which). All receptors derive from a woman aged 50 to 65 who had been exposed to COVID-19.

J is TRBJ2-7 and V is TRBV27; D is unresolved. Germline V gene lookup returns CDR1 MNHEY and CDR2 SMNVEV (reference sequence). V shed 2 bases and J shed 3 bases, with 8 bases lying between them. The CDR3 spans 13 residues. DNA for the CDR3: TGTGCCAGCAGTTTAAAATTTAACTACGAGCAGTACTTC. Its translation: CASSLKFNYEQYF.

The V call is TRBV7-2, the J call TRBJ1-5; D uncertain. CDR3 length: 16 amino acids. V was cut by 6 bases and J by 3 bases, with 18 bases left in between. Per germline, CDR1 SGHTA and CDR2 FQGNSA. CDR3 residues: CASRQEAGAYNQPQHF. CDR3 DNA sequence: TGTGCCAGCAGGCAGGAGGCTGGAGCCTACAATCAGCCCCAGCATTTT.